The present T cell receptor (beta chain) was sequenced within a study of T-cell memory formation after mild COVID-19. Findings of the study overall: Day 15 to 85 contractors were CD4/CD8 balanced; later expanders leaned CD4+. Mainly CM and EM harbored the contracting CD4+ clones; mainly EMRA harbored the CD8+ ones. The appearance of some responding clones in pre-infection memory suggested that cross-reactive memory joined.

This clonotype has a handful of counts. Its matching antigen is unknown. UMIs and sample barcodes were carried by the TCR alpha and TCR beta cDNA libraries that 5'RACE produced using constant-segment primers. TCRdb itself ran the 5' RACE reads through MiXCR, one entry per CDR3 protein. Of 50,000 or so distinct CDR3 sequences listed, 10% to 15% were seen once; the top ten hold more than 20%. The CDR3 length is 13 residues. Per the germline V gene, CDR1 is SGHDT and CDR2 is YYEEEE. The chain is built from TRBV5-6 and TRBJ2-7; TRBD2 aligns across 8 bases. This clonotype was obtained from a man between 18 and 29 years old who had mild COVID-19 (a few samples of this study predate the infection). Cell type and time point are not known. The sample was PBMCs or a T cell subset sorted from them (not recorded which). The CDR3 reads CASSLKGLAKLGV. Written as DNA, the CDR3 is TGTGCCAGCAGCTTGAAAGGACTAGCAAAACTCGGAGTC.